These T cell receptor beta chains were read from a single sample in a study of blood T cell repertoires in COVID-19. Sequencing was performed with immunoSEQ multiplex PCR; in TCRdb, only in-frame clones are kept and a portion is missing. The table has approximately 300,000 clones, about 90% seen once. Specimen: PBMCs or T cells enriched from blood (not recorded which). Receptor source: a woman in her thirties who had recovered from COVID-19. Both conserved end residues are part of each CDR3. D genes are given only for firm matches. Clone size is given for some rows only: seen once, a few or many times, or a class if the clone is expanded.

TRBV19	TRBJ1-6	NA	NA	TGTGCCAGTAGTAGGTACGGGGGATCCAATAATTCACCCCTCCACTTT	CASSRYGGSNNSPLHF
TRBV5-1	TRBJ1-2	NA	NA	TGCGCCAGCAGCTCTGGGGGCACAGGGAACTATGGCTACACCTTC	CASSSGGTGNYGYTF
TRBV11-2	TRBJ2-3	TRBD1	once	TGTGCCAGCAGCTCCTTTAGGACAGGTACCACAGATACGCAGTATTTT	CASSSFRTGTTDTQYF
TRBV6-5	TRBJ2-2	NA	NA	TGTGCCACCCGGTCAGGGGCTAACACCGGGGAGCTGTTTTTT	CATRSGANTGELFF
TRBV28	TRBJ2-3	NA	NA	TGTGCCACCCGGGGGTTAGATACGCAGTATTTT	CATRGLDTQYF
TRBV18	TRBJ1-3	NA	few	TGTGCCAGCTCACCACCACGAGGGCCCGGAAACACCATATATTTT	CASSPPRGPGNTIYF
TRBV30	TRBJ1-1	NA	NA	TGTGCCTGGAAAGCCTTGAACACTGAAGCTTTCTTT	CAWKALNTEAFF
TRBV24-1	TRBJ1-1	NA	few	TGTGCCACCAGGTTGGGGGGGACAGCTTTCTTT	CATRLGGTAFF
TRBV7-9	TRBJ1-4	NA	NA	TGTGCCAGCAGCTTATTACCGGGGTTTGAAAGAACTAATGAAAAACTGTTTTTT	CASSLLPGFERTNEKLFF
TRBV29-1	TRBJ1-2	NA	few	TGCAGCGTTGAAGAGAAAGGAGGGTTCTATGGCTACACCTTC	CSVEEKGGFYGYTF
TRBV20-1	TRBJ2-7	NA	NA	TGCAGTGCTAGTTTACAGCAAAAATCCTACGAGCAGTACTTC	CSASLQQKSYEQYF
TRBV5-1	TRBJ1-2	TRBD1	few	TGCGCCAGCAGCTCGGGACAGGGGGAAGGCTACACCTTC	CASSSGQGEGYTF
TRBV29-1	TRBJ2-6	NA	NA	TGCAGCGTTTCATCTGGGGCCAACGTCCTGACTTTC	CSVSSGANVLTF
TRBV18	TRBJ2-5	TRBD1	NA	TGTGCCAGCGCGCTAACAGGGGTTCAAGAGACCCAGTACTTC	CASALTGVQETQYF
TRBV4-1	TRBJ1-1	NA	NA	TGCGCCAGCAGCCCCCAAGGAGACCGGAGTGAAGCTTTCTTT	CASSPQGDRSEAFF
TRBV6-5	TRBJ2-7	NA	NA	TGTGCCAGCAGTTACTCGAGGCCATCCTACGAGCAGTACTTC	CASSYSRPSYEQYF
TRBV6-5	TRBJ1-5	NA	few	TGTGCCAGCAGGCGGGGGAATGGGGCTACTCAGCCCCAGCATTTT	CASRRGNGATQPQHF
TRBV7-9	TRBJ1-2	NA	NA	TGTGCCAGCAGCTCAAGGGGCCAGGGTGGCTACACCTTC	CASSSRGQGGYTF
TRBV15	TRBJ2-2	NA	NA	TGTGCCACCAGCTATGAGGGCGCGAACACCGGGGAGCTGTTTTTT	CATSYEGANTGELFF
TRBV6-5	TRBJ1-1	NA	NA	TGTGCCAGCAGTTACTCGGGGAGTGAAGCTTTCTTT	CASSYSGSEAFF
TRBV2	TRBJ1-2	TRBD1	NA	TGTGCCAGCAGTTCAGGCGGACAGGGGGTGTACTATGGCTACACCTTC	CASSSGGQGVYYGYTF
TRBV10-3	TRBJ2-7	NA	NA	TGTGCCATCAGTGAGTCCACGGGGACAAGTCCCTACGAGCAGTACTTC	CAISESTGTSPYEQYF